Presented here are 3 T cell receptor beta chains from one specimen sequenced in a study of vaccination and CD4 T cells after COVID-19. No antigens are known for them. Sequence data for DNA of cultured CD4+ T cells were generated by the Oncomine TCR Beta short-read assay. MiXCR was run by TCRdb on the PCR reads, yielding one entry per CDR3 protein. The table records some 13,000 distinct CDR3 sequences, around 40% of them present only once. Indicated treatment: roughly 10-day PBMC culture with coronavirus spike peptide pools or control peptides (ViraFEST assay). This specimen was CD4+ T cells from blood, cultured in vitro, taken before SARS-CoV-2 vaccination. The source is a human donor who had recovered from COVID-19.

The table lists this clonotype with a few counts. J is TRBJ1-1 and V is TRBV28; no reliable D call. Germline assignment: CDR1 MDHEN and CDR2 SYDVKM. This CDR3 region has 13 residues. The V end was cut by 6 bases, the J end by 0 bases, with 8 bases between. CDR3 protein: CASSPNLNTEAFF. Written as DNA, the CDR3 is TGTGCCAGCAGCCCTAATCTGAACACTGAAGCTTTCTTT.

V usage is TRBV20-1 and J usage is TRBJ2-3, with a possible D match to TRBD1 (6 bases). This CDR3 is 15 amino acids long. Germline V gene lookup returns CDR1 DFQATT and CDR2 SNEGSKA (reference sequence). V shed 6 bases and J shed 2 bases, with 18 bases lying between them. The chain's CDR3 is CSANTPTGNTDTQYF. The CDR3 DNA follows: TGCAGTGCCAACACACCCACAGGGAACACAGATACGCAGTATTTT.

The chain joins TRBV4-2 to TRBJ1-5; no clear D gene. Germline V gene sequence: CDR1 LGHNA, CDR2 YNFKEQ. The CDR3 has 14 amino acids. Between the trimmed V and J ends, which lost 4 bases and 7 bases, there was a span of 14 bases. CDR3 region: CASSLAAGEQPQHF. The CDR3 region has the DNA TGTGCCAGCAGCCTAGCCGCGGGAGAGCAGCCCCAGCATTTT.